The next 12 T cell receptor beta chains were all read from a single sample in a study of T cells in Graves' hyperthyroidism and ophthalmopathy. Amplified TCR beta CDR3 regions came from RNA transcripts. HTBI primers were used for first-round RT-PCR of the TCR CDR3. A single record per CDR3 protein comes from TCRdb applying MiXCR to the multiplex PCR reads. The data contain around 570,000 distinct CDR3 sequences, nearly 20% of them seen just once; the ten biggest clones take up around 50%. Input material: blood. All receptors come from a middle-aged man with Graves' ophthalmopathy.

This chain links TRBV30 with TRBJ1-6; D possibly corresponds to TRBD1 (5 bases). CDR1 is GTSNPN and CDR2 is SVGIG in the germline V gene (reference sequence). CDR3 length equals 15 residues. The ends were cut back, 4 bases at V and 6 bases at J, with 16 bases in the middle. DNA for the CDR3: TGTGCCTGGAAATCGAGGGGCGGAGCTAATTCACCCCTCCACTTT. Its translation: CAWKSRGGANSPLHF.

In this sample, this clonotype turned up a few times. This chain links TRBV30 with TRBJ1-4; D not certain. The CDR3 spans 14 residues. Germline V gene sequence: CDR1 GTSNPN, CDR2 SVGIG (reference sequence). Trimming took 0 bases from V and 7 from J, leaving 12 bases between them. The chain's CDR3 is CAWSVGIPSEKLFF. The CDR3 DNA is TGTGCCTGGAGTGTGGGCATCCCCAGTGAAAAACTGTTTTTT. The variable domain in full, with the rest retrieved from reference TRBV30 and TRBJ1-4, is SQTIHQWPATLVQPVGSPLSLECTVEGTSNPNLYWYRQAAGRGLQLLFYSVGIGQISSEVPQNLSASRPQDRQFILSSKKLLLSDSGFYLCAWSVGIPSEKLFFGSGTQLSVL.

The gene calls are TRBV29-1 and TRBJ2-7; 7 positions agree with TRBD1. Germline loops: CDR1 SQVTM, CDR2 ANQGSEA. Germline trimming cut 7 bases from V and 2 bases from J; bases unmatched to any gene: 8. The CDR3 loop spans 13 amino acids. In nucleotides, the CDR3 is TGCAGCGCCGAAGGACAGGAGACCTACGAGCAGTACTTC. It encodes CSAEGQETYEQYF.

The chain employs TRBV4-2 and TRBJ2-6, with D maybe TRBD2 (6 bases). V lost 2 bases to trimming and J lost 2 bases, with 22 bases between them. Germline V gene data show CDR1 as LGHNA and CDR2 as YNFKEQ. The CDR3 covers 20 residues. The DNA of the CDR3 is TGTGCCAGCAGCCAATTCCCATCGACTAGGTTGATCGCTGGGGCCAACGTCCTGACTTTC. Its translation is CASSQFPSTRLIAGANVLTF.

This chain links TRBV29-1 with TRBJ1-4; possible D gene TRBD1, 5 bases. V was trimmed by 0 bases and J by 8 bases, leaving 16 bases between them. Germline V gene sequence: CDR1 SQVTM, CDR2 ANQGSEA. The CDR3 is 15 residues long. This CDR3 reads CSVEDVGGAGEKLFF. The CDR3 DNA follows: TGCAGCGTTGAAGATGTAGGAGGGGCGGGGGAAAAACTGTTTTTT.

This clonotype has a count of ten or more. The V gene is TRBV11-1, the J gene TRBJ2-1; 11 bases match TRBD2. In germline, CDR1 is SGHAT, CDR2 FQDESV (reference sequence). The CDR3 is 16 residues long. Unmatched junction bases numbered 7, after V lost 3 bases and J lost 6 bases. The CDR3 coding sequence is TGTGCCAGCAGCTTTCTTACTAGCGGGGGCCCCAATGAGCAGTTCTTC. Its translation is CASSFLTSGGPNEQFF.

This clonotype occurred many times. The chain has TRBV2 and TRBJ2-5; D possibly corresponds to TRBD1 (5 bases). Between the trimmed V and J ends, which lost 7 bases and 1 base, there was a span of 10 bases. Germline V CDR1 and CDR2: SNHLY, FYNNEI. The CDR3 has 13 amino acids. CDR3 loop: CASKVQGQETQYF. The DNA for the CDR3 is TGTGCCAGCAAGGTTCAGGGCCAAGAGACCCAGTACTTC. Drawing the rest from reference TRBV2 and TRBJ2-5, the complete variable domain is EPEVTQTPSHQVTQMGQEVILRCVPISNHLYFYWYRQILGQKVEFLVSFYNNEISEKSEIFDDQFSVERPDGSNFTLKIRSTKLEDSAMYFCASKVQGQETQYFGPGTRLLVL.

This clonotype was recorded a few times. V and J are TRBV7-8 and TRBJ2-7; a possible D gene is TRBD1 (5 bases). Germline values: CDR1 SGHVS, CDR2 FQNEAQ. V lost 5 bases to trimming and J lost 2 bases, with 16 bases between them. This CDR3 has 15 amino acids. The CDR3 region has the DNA TGTGCCAGCAGCCAGCGCTGGGGCCCAACCTACGAGCAGTACTTC. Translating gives CASSQRWGPTYEQYF. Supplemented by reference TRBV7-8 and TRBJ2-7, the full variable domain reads GAGVSQSPRYKVAKRGQDVALRCDPISGHVSLFWYQQALGQGPEFLTYFQNEAQLDKSGLPSDRFFAERPEGSVSTLKIQRTQQEDSAVYLCASSQRWGPTYEQYFGPGTRLTVT.

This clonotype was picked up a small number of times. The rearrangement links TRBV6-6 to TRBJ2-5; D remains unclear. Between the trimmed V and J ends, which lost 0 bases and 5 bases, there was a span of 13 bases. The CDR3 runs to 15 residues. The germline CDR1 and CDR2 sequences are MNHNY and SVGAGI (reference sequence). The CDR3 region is CASSYSQATGETQYF. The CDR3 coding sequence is TGTGCCAGCAGTTACTCGCAGGCGACCGGGGAGACCCAGTACTTC.

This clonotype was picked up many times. CDR3 DNA: TGTGCCAGCAGCAATAGGGGGACTGGAAACACCATATATTTT. Amino acid sequence: CASSNRGTGNTIYF. The chain is built from TRBV3-1 and TRBJ1-3; TRBD1 might be the D (6 bases). Trimming shortened V by 5 bases and J by 2 bases, and 10 bases separated the two germline ends. The length of the CDR3 is 14 residues. Germline CDR1 reads LGHDT; CDR2 reads YNNKEL (reference sequence).

The CDR3 protein is CASTLGLAGVDTQYF. The CDR3 DNA reads TGCGCCAGCACCCTGGGACTAGCGGGAGTCGATACGCAGTATTTT. The chain combines TRBV5-1 with TRBJ2-3, with 14 bases lining up with TRBD2. The CDR3 totals 15 residues. With 6 bases clipped from V and 6 bases from J, the junction kept 6 bases outside the gene matches. Germline V gene data show CDR1 as SGHRS and CDR2 as YFSETQ. Looking up the rest from reference TRBV5-1 and TRBJ2-3 gives the full variable domain: KAGVTQTPRYLIKTRGQQVTLSCSPISGHRSVSWYQQTPGQGLQFLFEYFSETQRNKGNFPGRFSGRQFSNSRSEMNVSTLELGDSALYLCASTLGLAGVDTQYFGPGTRLTVL.

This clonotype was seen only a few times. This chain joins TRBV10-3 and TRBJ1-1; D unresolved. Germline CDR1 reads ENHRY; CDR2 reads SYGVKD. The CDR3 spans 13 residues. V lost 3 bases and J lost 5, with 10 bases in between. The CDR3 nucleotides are TGTGCCATCAGTGATTTAGTAAGAACTGAAGCTTTCTTT. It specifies CAISDLVRTEAFF.